This is a list of T cell receptor beta chains from one sample in a study of T cells in Graves' hyperthyroidism and ophthalmopathy. TCRdb re-analysed the multiplex PCR reads in MiXCR, keeping a single row per CDR3 protein. The sample yields approximately 510,000 distinct CDR3 sequences, roughly 20% seen once. Sample: blood. The receptors were sampled from a man aged 18 to 30 with Graves' hyperthyroidism. Both conserved end residues are part of each CDR3. The order of the fields is J gene, V gene, CDR3 protein.

J: TRBJ2-7; V: TRBV28; CDR3: CASSLGTGWSHEQYF
J: TRBJ1-1; V: TRBV28; CDR3: CASSLTGENTEAFF
J: TRBJ1-5; V: TRBV29-1; CDR3: CSVAQGRDQPQHF
J: TRBJ1-1; V: TRBV4-1; CDR3: CASSQVDPEGAFF
J: TRBJ2-5; V: TRBV28; CDR3: CASRGSSQETQYF
J: TRBJ2-7; V: TRBV11-2; CDR3: CASSLIVSGLFYEQYF
J: TRBJ2-7; V: TRBV6-1; CDR3: CASSEAWTGGLDEQYF
J: TRBJ2-1; V: TRBV6-5; CDR3: CASSYSGTGYNEQFF
J: TRBJ2-7; V: TRBV6-1; CDR3: CASSTPTASYEQYF
J: TRBJ1-2; V: TRBV28; CDR3: CAVQTGQNGYTF
J: TRBJ2-7; V: TRBV29-1; CDR3: CSVYGSSYEQYF
J: TRBJ1-1; V: TRBV6-2/TRBV6-3; CDR3: CASRKGTSEAFF
J: TRBJ1-3; V: TRBV12-3/TRBV12-4; CDR3: CASSLAGSGNTIYF
J: TRBJ1-1; V: TRBV2; CDR3: CASSVSLTEAFF
J: TRBJ1-1; V: TRBV6-1; CDR3: CASRRDRAPTNTEAFF
J: TRBJ2-5; V: TRBV20-1; CDR3: CSARLAGPETQYF
J: TRBJ2-7; V: TRBV28; CDR3: CASSPRRGTYEQYF
J: TRBJ2-7; V: TRBV12-5; CDR3: CASGLDGRSEQYF
J: TRBJ1-2; V: TRBV20-1; CDR3: CSARDRGGNYGYTF
J: TRBJ2-2; V: TRBV28; CDR3: CASRVLADTGELFF
J: TRBJ2-7; V: TRBV9; CDR3: CASSPRRGALGEQYF
J: TRBJ1-1; V: TRBV2; CDR3: CASKGAGANTEAFF
J: TRBJ1-1; V: TRBV6-2/TRBV6-3; CDR3: CASSYANAHTAFF
J: TRBJ2-6; V: TRBV2; CDR3: CASSDGGVLGANVLTF
J: TRBJ2-2; V: TRBV11-3; CDR3: CAIDRRGAGELFF
J: TRBJ1-2; V: TRBV11-2; CDR3: CASRISTPTNYGYTF
J: TRBJ1-2; V: TRBV30; CDR3: CAWSYPNRVLNYGYTF
J: TRBJ1-1; V: TRBV6-1; CDR3: CASTFRPQGNTEAFF
J: TRBJ2-7; V: TRBV6-5; CDR3: CASSNGGYEQYF
J: TRBJ1-2; V: TRBV6-1; CDR3: CASCDRGLYYGYTF
J: TRBJ2-7; V: TRBV6-1; CDR3: CASSSGGLPYEQYF
J: TRBJ1-5; V: TRBV6-5; CDR3: CASSYLGTANQPQHF
J: TRBJ2-7; V: TRBV20-1; CDR3: CSASFLGVTPKLPSGEQYF
J: TRBJ2-7; V: TRBV28; CDR3: CASSSPRKRSSYEQYF
J: TRBJ1-2; V: TRBV7-2; CDR3: CASSFSGSGYTF
J: TRBJ2-5; V: TRBV15; CDR3: CATSRDLASGGTQYF
J: TRBJ1-5; V: TRBV28; CDR3: CASYPLMGGGDQPQHF
J: TRBJ1-6; V: TRBV4-1; CDR3: CASSQLGQGPISYNSPLHF
J: TRBJ2-2; V: TRBV29-1; CDR3: CSVHPPSGELFF
J: TRBJ1-1; V: TRBV5-1; CDR3: CASSDPREEAEAFF
J: TRBJ2-7; V: TRBV12-3/TRBV12-4; CDR3: CASCGADYEQYF